Following are 26 T cell receptor beta chains from one sample sequenced in a study of T cell clonality in common variable immunodeficiency. The method was immunoSEQ multiplex PCR; TCRdb's version includes in-frame clones alone and lacks a portion of them. The sample was found to contain tens of thousands of clones, and every one recurs. The sequencing sample was made of peripheral blood mononuclear cells. These receptors originate from a person aged 18 to 75 in good health.

This clone was counted a few times. Sequencing ends 3 residues short of the CDR3 end; the germline J gene provides the rest. The chain combines TRBV7-6 with TRBJ2-5; no firm D call. The CDR3 runs to 12 residues. V was cut by 8 bases and J by 4 bases, with 11 bases left in between. From germline, CDR1 is SGHVS and CDR2 FNYEAQ. The CDR3 bases that were read are TGTGCCAGCTGGGCCCGAATAGAGACC. Amino acid sequence: CASWARIET. The entire CDR3 is CASWARIETQYF.

This clone has ten or more counts. Read coverage stops 3 residues before the CDR3 terminus; the germline J gene supplies the remainder. The rearrangement uses TRBV2 and TRBJ2-6; 9 nucleotides match TRBD1. V gave up 6 bases and J gave up 0 bases; unmatched junction bases: 6. CDR1 SNHLY and CDR2 FYNNEI come from the germline V gene. The CDR3 spans 17 residues. The CDR3 spells CASRRTGASSGANVLTF. CDR3 DNA (partial): TGTGCCAGCAGACGGACAGGGGCTAGCTCTGGGGCCAACGTC.

This clone was counted many times. The read comes to an end 3 residues before the CDR3 does, leaving the germline J gene to fill in the end. This sequence joins TRBV29-1 and TRBJ2-2; possibly TRBD2 for D (6 bases). CDR3 length: 12 residues. CDR1 is SQVTM, CDR2 ANQGSEA, per germline. The CDR3 DNA, read in part, is TGCAGCGCTCGGAGGGCTAATGAAAAG. Translated, it gives CSARRANEK. The complete CDR3 reads CSARRANEKLFF.

There are many counts of this clone. The read halts 3 residues ahead of the CDR3 end, with the missing end drawn from the germline J gene. This rearrangement joins TRBV6-1 to TRBJ2-1; 8 nucleotides line up with TRBD2. Germline CDR1 is MNHNS and CDR2 is SASEGT. Trimming cost V 3 bases and J 7 bases; bases outside gene matches: 5. CDR3 length: 14 residues. This chain's CDR3 is CASSEVAGYNEQFF. The DNA read from the CDR3 is TGTGCCAGCAGTGAGGTAGCGGGATATAATGAG.

The table lists this clone with many counts. The read halts 3 residues ahead of the CDR3 end, with the missing end drawn from the germline J gene. This rearrangement joins TRBV7-8 to TRBJ2-5; 12 bases map to TRBD2. The J segment lost 1 base and the V segment lost 1 base, leaving 4 bases of the junction unmatched. Germline V gives CDR1 SGHVS, CDR2 FQNEAQ. This CDR3 spans 17 amino acids. The part of the CDR3 DNA that was read is TGTGCCAGCAGCTTAGGAGGGGGACTAGCGGGCCAAGAGACC. Translated, it gives CASSLGGGLAGQET. The entire CDR3 sequence reads CASSLGGGLAGQETQYF.

The table lists this clone with many counts. The sequenced fragment ends 3 residues before the CDR3 boundary, so the rest is inferred from the germline J gene. The V gene is TRBV4-1, the J gene TRBJ1-4; the D gene is possibly TRBD1 (6 bases). Trimming removed 0 bases at V and 0 bases at J, with 8 bases between. The CDR3 totals 16 residues. Germline CDR1 and CDR2: MGHRA and YSYEKL. The CDR3 sequence: CASSQEGGATNEKLFF. The covered CDR3 bases are TGCGCCAGCAGCCAAGAAGGGGGGGCAACTAATGAAAAA.

Many counts were recorded for this clone. The sequence runs out 3 residues before the end of the CDR3; the remainder is reconstructed from the germline J gene. V gene TRBV7-8 combines with J gene TRBJ2-5, with D perhaps TRBD2 (6 bases). The V end was cut by 3 bases, the J end by 2 bases, with 10 bases between. Germline loops: CDR1 SGHVS, CDR2 FQNEAQ. The CDR3 totals 14 residues. The CDR3 protein is CASSLGGLQETQYF. The part of the CDR3 DNA that was read is TGTGCCAGCAGCTTGGGGGGACTGCAAGAGACC.

There are many counts of this clone. The read terminates 3 residues ahead of where the CDR3 ends, so the germline J gene completes it. The V call is TRBV10-2, the J call TRBJ2-3, with 7 nucleotides matching TRBD2. The junction had 4 bases not matched to a gene; V was cut back by 2 bases and J by 2 bases. Germline V gene data show CDR1 as WSHSY and CDR2 as SAAADI. The CDR3 is 15 amino acids. Partial CDR3 DNA: TGCGCCAGCAGTGAGGGGGACTACTCCACAGATACG. Encoded protein: CASSEGDYSTDT. The CDR3 as a whole reads CASSEGDYSTDTQYF.

This clone turned up a few times. CDR3 protein: CASSILGAQGYTF. The DNA read from the CDR3 is TGTGCCAGTAGTATTCTGGGGGCGCAGGGC. The chain has TRBV19 and TRBJ1-2, with a tentative D call TRBD1 (6 bases). The missing CDR3 end, 3 residues past where the read stops, is filled in from the germline J gene. CDR3 length: 13 amino acids. The germline CDR1 and CDR2 sequences are LNHDA and SQIVND (reference sequence).

This clone was counted many times. Read sequence stops 3 residues before the CDR3 end, and the germline J gene provides the missing end. The chain employs TRBV19 and TRBJ2-7, with 9 bases matching TRBD1. With V trimmed by 5 bases and J by 3 bases, 5 bases remained unmatched. CDR3 length: 14 residues. Germline CDR1 reads LNHDA; CDR2 reads SQIVND (reference sequence). CDR3 DNA, as far as it was read: TGTGCCAGTAGTCCGGGACAGGGAGGCTACGAG. It translates to CASSPGQGGYE. The full CDR3 sequence reads CASSPGQGGYEQYF.

This clone came up many times. The read is 3 residues too short to cover the CDR3 end, so that end is filled in from the germline J gene. The V call is TRBV19, the J call TRBJ2-3, with TRBD2 matching 11 bases. CDR1 and CDR2 (germline): LNHDA, SQIVND (reference sequence). The CDR3 totals 17 residues. V was clipped by 5 bases and J by 6 bases; unmatched bases: 13. The CDR3 reads CASSPYRTSGSWDTQYF. The sequenced CDR3 bases are TGTGCCAGTAGTCCTTACCGGACTAGCGGGTCTTGGGATACG.

This clone has more than one count but fewer than ten. The CDR3 is cut off 3 residues early in the read; its end comes from the germline J gene. V is TRBV11-3 and J is TRBJ2-5; TRBD1 or TRBD2 may be the D gene (5 bases each). The CDR3 covers 13 residues. Germline V lookup: CDR1 SGHNT, CDR2 YENEEA. Trimming pared 5 bases from V and 1 base from J, leaving 8 bases between. This CDR3 reads CASSVRGQETQYF. The covered CDR3 bases are TGTGCCAGCAGCGTGAGGGGCCAAGAGACC.

Note on this clone: The CDR3 is cut off 3 residues early in the read; its end comes from the germline J gene. The chain carries TRBV4-2 and TRBJ2-5; unclear D gene. CDR1 is LGHNA and CDR2 is YNFKEQ in the germline V gene. This CDR3 has 13 amino acids. Trimming removed 5 bases from V and 1 base from J, with 8 bases in between. The CDR3: CASSSVRQETQYF. The covered CDR3 bases are TGTGCCAGCAGCTCAGTACGCCAAGAGACC.

The sample holds a few counts of this clone. The sequence runs out 3 residues before the end of the CDR3; the remainder is reconstructed from the germline J gene. The chain links TRBV11-2 to TRBJ2-3, with a tentative D call TRBD1 (6 bases). Germline V gene lookup returns CDR1 SGHAT and CDR2 FQNNGV. The CDR3 is 13 residues long. The CDR3 bases that were read are TGTGCCAGCCTCGGACAGTCTTATCAGCCG. This encodes CASLGQSYQP. The whole CDR3 sequence reads CASLGQSYQPQYF.

There are many counts of this clone. The read terminates 3 residues ahead of where the CDR3 ends, so the germline J gene completes it. The V call is TRBV20-1, the J call TRBJ2-7, with 13 nucleotides matching TRBD2. The CDR3 is 13 amino acids. Germline-derived CDR1 and CDR2 are DFQATT and SNEGSKA (reference sequence). With 5 bases clipped from V and 4 bases from J, the junction kept 2 bases outside the gene matches. CDR3 bases read: TGCAGTGCTTCGGGACTAGCGGGATACGAG. It translates to CSASGLAGYE. The entire CDR3 reads CSASGLAGYEQYF.

This clone occurred a few times. The CDR3 extends 3 residues past the end of the read, so its final part is completed from the germline J gene. The chain joins TRBV7-9 to TRBJ1-1; D might be TRBD1 (6 bases). CDR1 is SEHNR, CDR2 FQNEAQ, per germline (reference sequence). The CDR3 runs 15 residues. The germline V and J ends were trimmed by 1 base and 0 bases, with 9 bases remaining between them. Here the CDR3 reads CASSLVTGMNTEAFF. The sequenced part of the CDR3 DNA is TGTGCCAGCAGCTTAGTTACAGGGATGAACACTGAA.

This clone was seen a handful of times. This may come from a read error, since a much larger clone is one base off. Read data end 3 residues before the CDR3 end; the end is taken from the germline J gene. The chain employs TRBV20-1 and TRBJ2-1, with D possibly being TRBD2 (6 bases). The ends were cut back, 5 bases at V and 4 bases at J, with 18 bases in the middle. The CDR3 has 15 residues. CDR1 is DFQATT, CDR2 SNEGSKA, per germline (reference sequence). The CDR3 bases that were read are TGCAGTGCTGGCTCCACGGGACGGGGGTACAATGAG. Translation: CSAGSTGRGYNE. The whole CDR3 protein is CSAGSTGRGYNEQFF.

This clone was found many times. The read halts 3 residues ahead of the CDR3 end, with the missing end drawn from the germline J gene. The gene calls are TRBV10-1 and TRBJ1-1; the match to TRBD1 covers 7 bases. Germline trimming cut 6 bases from V and 1 base from J; bases unmatched to any gene: 5. CDR3 size: 14 residues. CDR1 WNHNN and CDR2 SYGVQD come from the germline V gene (reference sequence). The covered CDR3 bases are TGCGCCAGCAGAGCCGGGACAGCGAACACTGAA. Translated: CASRAGTANTE. The whole CDR3 reads CASRAGTANTEAFF.

This clone has a count of ten or more. CDR3 sequence reads: CRADAGGTDTQYF. CDR3 DNA (partial): TGCAGGGCCGATGCAGGGGGCACAGATACG. The rearrangement uses TRBV20-1 and TRBJ2-3, with TRBD1 as a possible D gene (6 bases). Read sequence stops 3 residues before the CDR3 end, and the germline J gene provides the missing end. The germline gives CDR1 DFQATT, CDR2 SNEGSKA (reference sequence). The length of the CDR3 is 13 residues.

A remark on this clone: The CDR3 extends 3 residues past the end of the read, so its final part is completed from the germline J gene. The rearrangement links TRBV29-1 to TRBJ2-5, with D tentatively TRBD2 (5 bases). The CDR3 length is 14 residues. V gave up 4 bases and J gave up 5 bases, with 17 bases separating them. The germline V gene encodes CDR1 SQVTM and CDR2 ANQGSEA. The CDR3 DNA, read in part, is TGCAGCGTTGTATCTAGCACAAGCGCCGAGACC. Translation gives CSVVSSTSAET. The whole CDR3 is CSVVSSTSAETQYF.

Points on this clone: Germline is not matched at one junction end, which may reflect a read error. The read comes to an end 3 residues before the CDR3 does, leaving the germline J gene to fill in the end. The sample contains more than one DNA sequence encoding this CDR3. The chain joins TRBV19 to TRBJ1-3, with TRBD1 as a possible D gene (5 bases). The CDR3 has 14 residues. Germline V CDR1 and CDR2: LNHDA, SQIVND (reference sequence). CDR3 DNA (partial): TGTGCCAGTAGTATCCCAGGGAGGGAAAACACG. Amino acids: CASSIPGRENT. The complete CDR3 reads CASSIPGRENTIYF.

This clone was observed many times. From the germline J gene comes the end of the CDR3, since the read stops 3 residues before it. J is TRBJ2-1 and V is TRBV20-1; D might be TRBD2 (5 bases). The CDR3 runs to 15 residues. CDR1 is DFQATT and CDR2 is SNEGSKA in the germline V gene (reference sequence). Trimming cost V 3 bases and J 4 bases, with 16 bases left between them. The DNA read from the CDR3 is TGCAGTGCTAGGGATCGGCTAGGACTGTACAATGAG. Protein sequence: CSARDRLGLYNE. The CDR3 reads in full as CSARDRLGLYNEQFF.

The sample holds many counts of this clone. Read coverage stops 3 residues before the CDR3 terminus; the germline J gene supplies the remainder. The chain joins TRBV13 to TRBJ2-3; 15 positions match TRBD2. J was trimmed by 4 bases and V by 5 bases; bases with no gene match: 10. The CDR3 is made up of 18 amino acids. Germline CDR1 and CDR2: PRHDT and FYEKMQ (reference sequence). Incomplete CDR3 DNA: TGTGCCAGCAGCACCACCCGGACTAGCGGGGGGGGCGCAGATACG. It encodes CASSTTRTSGGGADT. The whole CDR3 protein reads CASSTTRTSGGGADTQYF. Together with reference TRBV13 and TRBJ2-3, the CDR3 gives the full variable domain: AAGVIQSPRHLIKEKRETATLKCYPIPRHDTVYWYQQGPGQDPQFLISFYEKMQSDKGSIPDRFSAQQFSDYHSELNMSSLELGDSALYFCASSTTRTSGGGADTQYFGPGTRLTVL.

The table lists this clone with a few counts. The read stops 3 residues short of the end of the CDR3; the missing end is completed from the germline J gene. The rearrangement joins TRBV7-9 to TRBJ2-3; D not certain. Trimming took 1 base from V and 1 from J, leaving 9 bases between them. The CDR3 consists of 15 residues. The germline V gene has CDR1 SEHNR and CDR2 FQNEAQ (reference sequence). The CDR3 loop reads CASSLGSAGTDTQYF. The sequenced part of the CDR3 DNA is TGTGCCAGCAGCTTAGGGAGTGCGGGCACAGATACG.

This clone was seen repeatedly, ten times or more. The read ends 3 residues before the CDR3 terminus; that terminus is restored from the germline J gene. The chain joins TRBV19 to TRBJ2-1; 7 nucleotides align to TRBD1. CDR1 and CDR2 from the germline V gene are LNHDA and SQIVND (reference sequence). The V segment lost 3 bases and the J segment 5 bases; nucleotides outside the gene matches: 7. This CDR3 spans 15 amino acids. CDR3 DNA, as far as it was read: TGTGCCAGTAGTATTATTGACAGGGACCACAATGAG. Translating gives CASSIIDRDHNE. The CDR3 in its entirety is CASSIIDRDHNEQFF.

This clone showed up many times. The read comes to an end 3 residues before the CDR3 does, leaving the germline J gene to fill in the end. V gene TRBV30 combines with J gene TRBJ1-2; D is uncertain. This CDR3 spans 11 amino acids. Germline-derived CDR1 and CDR2 are GTSNPN and SVGIG (reference sequence). The part of the CDR3 DNA that was read is TGTGCCTGGACCTACCTCGAGGGC. Translation gives CAWTYLEG. The full CDR3 sequence reads CAWTYLEGYTF.